The 22 T cell receptor beta chains given below trace back to one sample, sequenced in a study of blood T cells in healthy people across ages. Next came a second PCR, run for about 6 to 11 cycles, which used a sample-barcoded 5' primer along with a J-beta primer mix. TCRdb itself ran the 5' RACE reads through MiXCR, one entry per CDR3 protein. This table has approximately 1.5 million distinct CDR3 sequences, 30% to 40% appearing once. Sequencing was carried out using blood. All receptors come from a woman between 25 and 40 years old in good health.

The gene calls are TRBV3-1 and TRBJ2-7; TRBD2 aligns across 11 bases. The CDR3 length is 15 residues. Germline V gene data show CDR1 as LGHDT and CDR2 as YNNKEL (reference sequence). Trimming at V came to 6 bases and at J to 2 bases, leaving 6 bases not matched to a gene. The CDR3 loop reads CASRNSGGGAYEQYF. The CDR3 nucleotides read TGTGCCAGCAGGAATAGCGGGGGGGGGGCCTACGAGCAGTACTTC.

This clonotype was seen a single time. The CDR3 DNA follows: TGTGCCACCAGTCGGGGGTTAGACACTGAAGCTTTCTTT. Translated, it gives CATSRGLDTEAFF. J is TRBJ1-1 and V is TRBV24-1; tentatively, D is TRBD1 (5 bases). V shed 6 bases and J shed 3 bases, with 10 bases lying between them. CDR1 and CDR2 from the germline V gene are KGHDR and SFDVKD. This CDR3 comprises 13 residues.

The chain couples TRBV12-3 or TRBV12-4 to TRBJ2-5; 7 bases are shared with TRBD2. V was clipped by 6 bases and J by 4 bases; unmatched bases: 11. This CDR3 contains 15 residues. In DNA, the CDR3 is TGTGCCAGCAGAAGGGGACTAACGGGGGGAGAGACCCAGTACTTC. Its protein product is CASRRGLTGGETQYF.

J is TRBJ1-2 and V is TRBV7-9, with a weak D call TRBD1 (5 bases). In germline, CDR1 is SEHNR, CDR2 FQNEAQ (reference sequence). Trimming shortened V by 5 bases and J by 4 bases, and 20 bases separated the two germline ends. The CDR3 consists of 16 residues. CDR3 nucleotide sequence: TGTGCCAGCAGCCAGGCCCCCGGGGCTGGGGTCTATGGCTACACCTTC. As protein: CASSQAPGAGVYGYTF. The whole variable domain, remainder taken from reference TRBV7-9 and TRBJ1-2, is DTGVSQNPRHKITKRGQNVTFRCDPISEHNRLYWYRQTLGQGPEFLTYFQNEAQLEKSRLLSDRFSAERPKGSFSTLEIQRTEQGDSAMYLCASSQAPGAGVYGYTFGSGTRLTVV.

The rearrangement joins TRBV6-1 to TRBJ2-1; unclear D gene. The V and J ends lost 7 bases and 6 bases respectively, with 13 bases between them. Germline CDR1 reads MNHNS; CDR2 reads SASEGT. The CDR3 is 13 residues long. This CDR3 is CASTGQPPNEQFF. The CDR3 nucleotides read TGTGCCAGCACTGGGCAGCCCCCCAATGAGCAGTTCTTC.

This clonotype was counted a few times. The V and J genes are TRBV4-2 and TRBJ2-1; TRBD2 is a possible D gene (7 bases). The CDR3 contains 15 residues. Germline V lookup: CDR1 LGHNA, CDR2 YNFKEQ. Trimming took 3 bases from V and 5 from J, leaving 14 bases between them. The CDR3 coding sequence is TGTGCCAGCAGCCACCCGGGGGGCGGGAACAATGAGCAGTTCTTC. Encoded protein: CASSHPGGGNNEQFF.

On this clonotype: This clone may be a read error of a much larger clone one base away. The chain is built from TRBV29-1 and TRBJ2-7; TRBD1 aligns across 8 bases. CDR1 and CDR2 (germline): SQVTM, ANQGSEA. The CDR3 has 13 amino acids. For the CDR3, the DNA is TGCAACGTTGAGGACAGGGTCTCCTACGAGCAGTACTTC. Translated, it gives CNVEDRVSYEQYF.

This chain links TRBV28 with TRBJ2-4, with TRBD2 as a possible D gene (6 bases). The J call may be in error: the DNA end matches TRBJ2-7 better. CDR3 length equals 15 residues. Germline-derived CDR1 and CDR2 are MDHEN and SYDVKM. The DNA for the CDR3 is TGTGCCAGCAGTTTGGCGCGGGACCCAGGGAACGAGCAGTACTTC. As protein: CASSLARDPGNEQYF.

The chain couples TRBV4-1 to TRBJ2-7, with 8 bases lining up with TRBD1. V gave up 0 bases and J gave up 6 bases; unmatched junction bases: 4. Germline loops: CDR1 MGHRA, CDR2 YSYEKL. This CDR3 has 14 residues. The CDR3 is CASSQEGGTGEQYF. CDR3 in DNA: TGCGCCAGCAGCCAAGAGGGCGGGACAGGCGAGCAGTACTTC.

The chain recombines TRBV29-1 with TRBJ1-2, with D unresolved. The CDR3 is 11 amino acids. CDR1 SQVTM and CDR2 ANQGSEA come from the germline V gene. V was trimmed by 7 bases and J by 10 bases, leaving 16 bases between them. CDR3 sequence reads: CSARVEDDYTF. The CDR3 coding sequence is TGCAGCGCTCGGGTGGAGGACGACTACACCTTC. The whole variable domain, filled in from reference TRBV29-1 and TRBJ1-2, reads SAVISQKPSRDICQRGTSLTIQCQVDSQVTMMFWYRQQPGQSLTLIATANQGSEATYESGFVIDKFPISRPNLTFSTLTVSNMSPEDSSIYLCSARVEDDYTFGSGTRLTVV.

This clonotype has just a few counts. The V and J genes are TRBV4-2 and TRBJ2-1; D is possibly TRBD1 (5 bases). This CDR3 comprises 15 residues. CDR1 is LGHNA and CDR2 is YNFKEQ in the germline V gene. Trimming left V 4 bases short and J 5 bases short, with 15 bases between. CDR3 protein: CASSRSRAGNNEQFF. Written as DNA, the CDR3 is TGTGCCAGCAGCCGTTCACGGGCAGGGAACAATGAGCAGTTCTTC.

The chain couples TRBV7-8 to TRBJ2-7; 9 bases line up with TRBD1. Germline CDR1 and CDR2: SGHVS and FQNEAQ. There are 17 residues in the CDR3. J was trimmed by 4 bases and V by 5 bases; bases with no gene match: 15. The CDR3 loop is CASSITPGQGFPYEQYF. In DNA form, the CDR3 reads TGTGCCAGCAGCATAACACCGGGACAGGGTTTCCCTTACGAGCAGTACTTC.

The J gene is TRBJ2-7, the V gene TRBV30, with no clear D. V was clipped by 1 base and J by 3 bases, with 10 bases between them. CDR3 length: 13 residues. Germline CDR1 and CDR2: GTSNPN and SVGIG (reference sequence). In DNA, the CDR3 is TGTGCCTGGAGTGCGGAAGGTAACTACGAGCAGTACTTC. Protein: CAWSAEGNYEQYF.

In its sample, this clonotype was seen a few times. V and J are TRBV20-1 and TRBJ2-1; 7 positions match TRBD2. Germline CDR1 is DFQATT and CDR2 is SNEGSKA (reference sequence). This CDR3 has 18 residues. After removal of 0 bases from V and 4 bases from J, the junction contained 15 bases not matched to a gene. CDR3 in DNA: TGCAGTGCTAGAGATTCAAGCCTAGCGGTCTTAACTTACAATGAGCAGTTCTTC. Amino acids: CSARDSSLAVLTYNEQFF.

This clonotype was counted between two and nine times. This chain uses TRBV20-1 with TRBJ2-3; the D call may be TRBD1 or TRBD2 (5 bases each). The CDR3 sequence is 17 residues long. CDR1 DFQATT and CDR2 SNEGSKA come from the germline V gene (reference sequence). V lost 6 bases to trimming and J lost 6 bases, with 28 bases between them. CDR3 in amino acids: CSANELGATLGLDTQYF. The CDR3 DNA follows: TGCAGTGCCAACGAACTCGGGGCCACCTTGGGTTTGGATACGCAGTATTTT.

The V and J genes are TRBV4-1 and TRBJ1-1; D is perhaps TRBD1 (6 bases). Germline CDR1 MGHRA, CDR2 YSYEKL. The CDR3 sequence is 15 residues long. V lost 0 bases, J lost 8 bases, and 16 bases lay in between. Written as DNA, the CDR3 is TGCGCCAGCAGCCAAGACCAGGGGATTGGTGAGGAAGCTTTCTTT. As protein: CASSQDQGIGEEAFF.

The chain recombines TRBV4-1 with TRBJ2-1, with 11 bases matching TRBD1. Germline V gene data show CDR1 as MGHRA and CDR2 as YSYEKL. J lost 5 bases, V lost 5 bases, and 5 bases had no gene match. The CDR3 runs to 15 residues. As DNA, the CDR3 is TGCGCCAGCAGCGTCGGACAGGGGGCTCACAATGAGCAGTTCTTC. Protein sequence: CASSVGQGAHNEQFF.

This clonotype was detected only a few times. Here the CDR3 reads CASSLVNHHTDTQYF. The CDR3 nucleotides are TGTGCCAGCAGTTTGGTCAACCACCACACAGATACGCAGTATTTT. The chain uses TRBV27 and TRBJ2-3; D is uncertain. CDR1 and CDR2 from the germline V gene are MNHEY and SMNVEV (reference sequence). The CDR3 covers 15 residues. The V and J ends lost 3 bases and 2 bases respectively, with 12 bases between them.

The rearrangement links TRBV14 to TRBJ1-1, with D unresolved. The germline V gene encodes CDR1 SGHDN and CDR2 FVKESK. V shed 4 bases and J shed 6 bases, with 12 bases lying between them. This CDR3 contains 13 residues. The CDR3 DNA reads TGTGCCAGCAGCCCTGACCTGGACGCTGAAGCTTTCTTT. As protein: CASSPDLDAEAFF. Variable domain in full (rest from reference TRBV14 and TRBJ1-1): EAGVTQFPSHSVIEKGQTVTLRCDPISGHDNLYWYRRVMGKEIKFLLHFVKESKQDESGMPNNRFLAERTGGTYSTLKVQPAELEDSGVYFCASSPDLDAEAFFGQGTRLTVV.

The chain combines TRBV28 with TRBJ2-1; 9 nucleotides align to TRBD2. The CDR3 has 14 residues. Germline V gives CDR1 MDHEN, CDR2 SYDVKM. V lost 4 bases, J lost 9 bases, and 7 bases stayed unmatched. The CDR3 region has the DNA TGTGCCAGCAGTTATGCGGGGGGGCCCAGTGAGCAGTTCTTC. This codes for CASSYAGGPSEQFF.

This clonotype was observed a handful of times. The rearrangement uses TRBV3-1 and TRBJ2-3, with 10 positions matching TRBD2. This CDR3 spans 15 amino acids. The ends lost 7 bases at V and 6 bases at J; junction bases unmatched: 10. Germline loops: CDR1 LGHDT, CDR2 YNNKEL (reference sequence). The CDR3 is CASTRTSGGSDTQYF. DNA of the CDR3: TGTGCCAGCACCCGGACTAGCGGAGGTTCGGATACGCAGTATTTT.

The CDR3 spells CSASGGASNQPQHF. For the CDR3, the DNA is TGCAGTGCTTCCGGCGGGGCCAGCAATCAGCCCCAGCATTTT. The chain is built from TRBV20-1 and TRBJ1-5, with a tentative D call TRBD1 (5 bases). V lost 5 bases and J lost 1, with 12 bases in between. Germline lookup yields CDR1 DFQATT and CDR2 SNEGSKA (reference sequence). The CDR3 is 14 amino acids.